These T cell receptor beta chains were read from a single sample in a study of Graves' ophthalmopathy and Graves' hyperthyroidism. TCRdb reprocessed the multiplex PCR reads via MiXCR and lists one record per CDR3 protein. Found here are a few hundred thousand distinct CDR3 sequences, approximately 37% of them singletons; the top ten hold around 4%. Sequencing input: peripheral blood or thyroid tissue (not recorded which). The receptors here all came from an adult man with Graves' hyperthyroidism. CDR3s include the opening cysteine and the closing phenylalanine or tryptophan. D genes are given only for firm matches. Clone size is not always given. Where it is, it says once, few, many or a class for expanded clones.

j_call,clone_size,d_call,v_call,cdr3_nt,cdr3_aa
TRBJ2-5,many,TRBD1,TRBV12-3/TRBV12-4,TGTGCCAGCAGTAGAGGGACAGCACAAGAGACCCAGTACTTC,CASSRGTAQETQYF
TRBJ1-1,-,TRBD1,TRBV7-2,TGTGCCAGCAGCTTAGGACAGGGTGTTAACACTGAAGCTTTCTTT,CASSLGQGVNTEAFF
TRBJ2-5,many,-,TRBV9,TGTGCCAGCAGCGTAGCAGAAGAGACCCAGTACTTC,CASSVAEETQYF
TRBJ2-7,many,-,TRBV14,TGTGCCAGCAGCCAACTCTTCGGGTCGGGCGACGAGCAGTACTTC,CASSQLFGSGDEQYF
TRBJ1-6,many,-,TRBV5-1,TGCGCCAGCAGCTCCGGGGGAGCTCAGAATTCACCCCTCCACTTT,CASSSGGAQNSPLHF
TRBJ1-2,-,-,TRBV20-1,TGCAGTGCTAGAGATTCTCGCCTAGCGGGACTCACGAACTACACCTTC,CSARDSRLAGLTNYTF
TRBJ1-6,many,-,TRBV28,TGTGCCAGCAGTTTATTAGATTCACCCCTCCACTTT,CASSLLDSPLHF
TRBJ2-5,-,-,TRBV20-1,TGCAGTACCCGGGGCGGGCTGTACTTC,CSTRGGLYF
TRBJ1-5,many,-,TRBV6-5,TGTGCCAGCAGTGAAGTGGGCAGGGGACCCAATCAGCCCCAGCATTTT,CASSEVGRGPNQPQHF
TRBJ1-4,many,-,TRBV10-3,TGTGCCATCAGTGAGTCTGTTGCAACTAATGAAAAACTGTTTTTT,CAISESVATNEKLFF
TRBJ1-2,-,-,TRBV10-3,TGTGCCATCAGTGAGTCTTGGCAGGGGTCTGGCTACACCTTC,CAISESWQGSGYTF
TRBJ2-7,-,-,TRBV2,TGTGCCAGCAGTGAGGACGACCCCTACGAGCAGTACTTC,CASSEDDPYEQYF
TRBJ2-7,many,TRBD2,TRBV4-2,TGTGCCAGCAGCCAAGTGGGGCTAGCGGACTACGAGCAGTACTTC,CASSQVGLADYEQYF
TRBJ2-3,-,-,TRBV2,TGTGCCAGCAACGCCGGGACTGTGACAGATACGCAGTATTTT,CASNAGTVTDTQYF
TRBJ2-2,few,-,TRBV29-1,TGCAGCGCCCGAGGGGGAACGGGGACCGGGGAGCTGTTTTTT,CSARGGTGTGELFF
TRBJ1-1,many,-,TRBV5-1,TGTGCCAGCAGCTTTTCAGGGAACACTGAAGCTTTCTTT,CASSFSGNTEAFF
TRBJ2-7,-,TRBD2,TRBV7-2,TGTGCCAGCAGCCCAAGCTGGGGACTAGCGGGGAACTACAATGAGCAGTACTTC,CASSPSWGLAGNYNEQYF
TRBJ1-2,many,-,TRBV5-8,TGTGCCAGCAGCTTAAGACAGATAAACTATGGCTACACCTTC,CASSLRQINYGYTF
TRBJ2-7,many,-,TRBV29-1,TGCAGCGTTGAAGGGTCCACCTACGAGCAGTACTTC,CSVEGSTYEQYF
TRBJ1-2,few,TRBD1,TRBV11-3,TGTGCCAGCAGCTGGGGACAGGGCGATGGCTACACCTTC,CASSWGQGDGYTF
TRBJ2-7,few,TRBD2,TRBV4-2,TGTGCCAGCAGCCAAGATAGCGGGAGCTCCTACGAGCAGTACTTC,CASSQDSGSSYEQYF
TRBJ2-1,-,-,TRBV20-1,TGCAGTGCTAGAAGGGGCCAGGGGCCTGCCAATGAGCAGTTCTTC,CSARRGQGPANEQFF
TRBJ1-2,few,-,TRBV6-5,TGTGCCAGCAGAGACGAGGGAGACTATGGCTACACCTTC,CASRDEGDYGYTF
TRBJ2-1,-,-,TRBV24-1,TGTGCCACCAGTGATTTGGAGGGACCCTCCTACAATGAGCAGTTCTTC,CATSDLEGPSYNEQFF
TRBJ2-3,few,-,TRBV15,TGTGCCACCAGCAGAGATCAGGACACGCAGTATTTT,CATSRDQDTQYF
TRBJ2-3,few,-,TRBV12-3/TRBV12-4,TGTGCCAGCAGGCTTAGCACAGATACGCAGTATTTT,CASRLSTDTQYF
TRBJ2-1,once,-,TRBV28,TGTGCCAGCAGCCTACCGGGACACAATGAGCAGTTCTTC,CASSLPGHNEQFF
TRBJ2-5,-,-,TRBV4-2,TGTGCCAGCAGCGTAGCGGACTATCCTCAAGAGACCCAGTACTTC,CASSVADYPQETQYF
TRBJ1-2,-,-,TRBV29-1,TGCAGCGTTGGGGCAGGGGTGGAAGGCTACACCTTC,CSVGAGVEGYTF
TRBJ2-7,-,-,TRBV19,TGTGCCAGTAGTCAAGGTTGGGTTGGCGAGCAGTACTTC,CASSQGWVGEQYF
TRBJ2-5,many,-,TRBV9,TGTGCCAGCAGCGTAGGTGCTGGGTTAGAGACCCAGTACTTC,CASSVGAGLETQYF
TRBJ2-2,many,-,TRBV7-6,TGTGCCAGCAGCTTACAGGGGGGGATCGGGGAGCTGTTTTTT,CASSLQGGIGELFF
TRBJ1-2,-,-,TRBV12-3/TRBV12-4,TGTGCCAGCAGACGAGGACAGATGAGCTCTGGAAACACCTTC,CASRRGQMSSGNTF
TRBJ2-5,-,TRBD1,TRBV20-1,TGCAGTGCACCGGACTCCGGGACAGCCTCGGAGACCCAGTACTTC,CSAPDSGTASETQYF
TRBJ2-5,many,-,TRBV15,TGTGCCACCAGCTCGGGACCGGGAGAAGAGACCCAGTACTTC,CATSSGPGEETQYF
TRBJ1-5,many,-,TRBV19,TGTGCCAGTAGTATCGAGGGGTATAGCAATCAGCCCCAGCATTTT,CASSIEGYSNQPQHF
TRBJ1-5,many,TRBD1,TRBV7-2,TGTGCCAGCAGCCCGGACAGGGTAGAACAGCCCCAGCATTTT,CASSPDRVEQPQHF
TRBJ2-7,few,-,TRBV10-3,TGTGCCAGCAGTGAATCGGGCAATCTCTACGAGCAGTACTTC,CASSESGNLYEQYF
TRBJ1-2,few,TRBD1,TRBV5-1,TGCGCCAGCAGCCAGGGACAGCACTATGGCTACACCTTC,CASSQGQHYGYTF
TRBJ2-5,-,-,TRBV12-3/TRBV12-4,TGTGCCAGCAGCCAAAAAAGACTAGGGACATTTTTTGAGACCCAGTACTTC,CASSQKRLGTFFETQYF
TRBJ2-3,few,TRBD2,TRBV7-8,TGTGCCAGCAGCTTAGGTCTAGCGGGTACAGATACGCAGTATTTT,CASSLGLAGTDTQYF
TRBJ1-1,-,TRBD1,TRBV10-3,TGTGCCATCAGTGAGTCCGGGACAGGGGGCACGACTGAAGCTTTCTTT,CAISESGTGGTTEAFF
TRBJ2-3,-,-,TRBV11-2,TGTGCCAGCAGCGACACCGTCCAGCCACTCACAGATACGCAGTATTTT,CASSDTVQPLTDTQYF
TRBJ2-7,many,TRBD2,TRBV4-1,TGCGCCAGCAGCCAAGGACTAGCGTCATCCTACGAGCAGTACTTC,CASSQGLASSYEQYF
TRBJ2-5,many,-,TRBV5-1,TGCGCCAGCAGCTTGAAGTTCTCGGAGACCCAGTACTTC,CASSLKFSETQYF
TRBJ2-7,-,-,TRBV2,TGTGCCAGCAGTGTGCAGGGCATAGTAGGCGAGCAGTACTTC,CASSVQGIVGEQYF
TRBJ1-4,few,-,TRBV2,TGTGCCAGCAGTGCAGGGAATGGTAGAGAAAAACTGTTTTTT,CASSAGNGREKLFF
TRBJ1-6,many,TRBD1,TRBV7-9,TGTGCCAGCAGCCCTCAGACAGGGGGCCCTTCACCCCTCCACTTT,CASSPQTGGPSPLHF